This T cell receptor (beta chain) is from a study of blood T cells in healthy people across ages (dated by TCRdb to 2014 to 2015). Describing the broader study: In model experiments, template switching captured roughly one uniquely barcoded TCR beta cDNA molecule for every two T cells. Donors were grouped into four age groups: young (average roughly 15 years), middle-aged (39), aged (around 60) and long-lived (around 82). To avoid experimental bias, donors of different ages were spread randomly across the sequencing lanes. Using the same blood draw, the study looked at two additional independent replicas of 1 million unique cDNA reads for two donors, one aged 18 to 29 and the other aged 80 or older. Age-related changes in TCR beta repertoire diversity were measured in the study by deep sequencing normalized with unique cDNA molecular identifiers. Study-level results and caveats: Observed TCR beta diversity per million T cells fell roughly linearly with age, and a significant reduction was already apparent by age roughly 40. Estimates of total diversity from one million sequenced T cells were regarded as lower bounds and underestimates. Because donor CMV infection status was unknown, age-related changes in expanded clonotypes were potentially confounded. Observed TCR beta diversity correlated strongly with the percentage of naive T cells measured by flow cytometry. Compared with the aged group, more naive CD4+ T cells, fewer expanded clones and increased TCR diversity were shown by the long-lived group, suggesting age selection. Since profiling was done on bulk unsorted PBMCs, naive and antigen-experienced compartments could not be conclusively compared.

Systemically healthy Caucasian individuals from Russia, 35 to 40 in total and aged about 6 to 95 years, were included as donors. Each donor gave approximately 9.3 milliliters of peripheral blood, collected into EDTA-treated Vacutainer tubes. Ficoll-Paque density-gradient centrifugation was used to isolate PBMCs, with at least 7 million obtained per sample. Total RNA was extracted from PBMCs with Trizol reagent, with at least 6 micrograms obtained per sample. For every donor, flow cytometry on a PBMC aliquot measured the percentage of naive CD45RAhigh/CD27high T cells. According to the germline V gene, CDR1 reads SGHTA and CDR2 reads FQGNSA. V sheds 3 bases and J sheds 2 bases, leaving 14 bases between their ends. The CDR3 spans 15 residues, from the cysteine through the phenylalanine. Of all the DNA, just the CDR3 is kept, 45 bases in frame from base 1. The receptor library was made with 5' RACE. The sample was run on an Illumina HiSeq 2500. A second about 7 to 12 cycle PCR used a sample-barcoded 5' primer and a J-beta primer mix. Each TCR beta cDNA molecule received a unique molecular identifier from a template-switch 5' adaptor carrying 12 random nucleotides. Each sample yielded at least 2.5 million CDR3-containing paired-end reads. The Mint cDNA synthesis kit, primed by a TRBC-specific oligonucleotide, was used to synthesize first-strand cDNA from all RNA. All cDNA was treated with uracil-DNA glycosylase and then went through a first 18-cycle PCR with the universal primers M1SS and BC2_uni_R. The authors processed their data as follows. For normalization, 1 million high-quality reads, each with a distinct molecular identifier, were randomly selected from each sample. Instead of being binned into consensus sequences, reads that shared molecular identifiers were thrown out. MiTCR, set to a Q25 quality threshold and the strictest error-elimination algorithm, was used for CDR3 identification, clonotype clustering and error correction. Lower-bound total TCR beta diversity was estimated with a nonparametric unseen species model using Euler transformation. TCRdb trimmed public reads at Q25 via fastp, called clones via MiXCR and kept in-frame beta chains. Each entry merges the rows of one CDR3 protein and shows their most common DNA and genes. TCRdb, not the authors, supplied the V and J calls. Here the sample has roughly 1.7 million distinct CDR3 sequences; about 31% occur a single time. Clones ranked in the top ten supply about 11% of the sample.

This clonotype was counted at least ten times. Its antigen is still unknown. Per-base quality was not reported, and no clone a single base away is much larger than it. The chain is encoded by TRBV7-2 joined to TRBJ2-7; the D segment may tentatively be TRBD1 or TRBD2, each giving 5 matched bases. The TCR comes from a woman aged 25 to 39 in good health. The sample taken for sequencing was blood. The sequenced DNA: TGTGCCAGCAGCTTCCTAGGGGACCCGACCTACGAGCAGTACTTC. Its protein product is CASSFLGDPTYEQYF. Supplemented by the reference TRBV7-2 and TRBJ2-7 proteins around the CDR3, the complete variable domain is GAGVSQSPSNKVTEKGKDVELRCDPISGHTALYWYRQSLGQGLEFLIYFQGNSAPDKSGLPSDRFSAERTGGSVSTLTIQRTQQEDSAVYLCASSFLGDPTYEQYFGPGTRLTVT.